This T cell receptor (beta chain) was sequenced for a study of blood T cell repertoires in COVID-19. Some clones are missing from TCRdb's copy, which holds only in-frame ones; the method was immunoSEQ multiplex PCR. The sample holds about 260,000 clones, about 87% seen once. Germline V CDR1 and CDR2: DFQATT, SNEGSKA (reference sequence). The length of the CDR3 is 18 residues. After removal of 3 bases from V and 4 bases from J, the junction contained 20 bases not matched to a gene. Seattle researchers signed up patients amid active infection and tracked them longitudinally. The sample taken for sequencing was peripheral blood. The chain is built from TRBV20-1 and TRBJ1-1; the match to TRBD1 covers 7 bases. The sequence was collected from a woman aged 70-85 years with COVID-19, enrolled during active disease. CDR3 region: CSASHPKSTGPEGTEAFF. The CDR3 coding sequence is TGCAGTGCTAGTCACCCGAAATCGACAGGGCCCGAGGGCACTGAAGCTTTCTTT.